This T cell receptor (beta chain) was identified in a study of blood T cell repertoires in COVID-19. As for the study in general: Acute and convalescent COVID-19 samples came from the United States, Italy and Spain. T cells, B-cell-depleted T cells, or PBMCs supplied cDNA or gDNA.

Authors' methods: Counts of nucleated cells, estimated from reference gene primer amplification, were obtained. Sequencing used immunoSEQ multiplex PCR; TCRdb keeps in-frame clones, though not all of them. The D gene and trimming were derived from the DNA, and the V and J assignments and clone size from that table. The sample consists of 180,000 or so clones, 82% of them appearing once. CDR1 is LGHDT, CDR2 YNNKEL, per germline (reference sequence). The CDR3 spans 14 residues. V was clipped by 5 bases and J by 3 bases; unmatched bases: 2. This receptor was identified in a human donor with acute or convalescent COVID-19. The donor label of this sample is uncertain. The chain uses TRBV3-1 (or the pseudogene TRBV3-2) and TRBJ2-7, with 12 bases aligning to TRBD2. Sample: peripheral blood. In nucleotides, the CDR3 is TGTGCCAGCAGCTGGACTAGCGGGATCTACGAGCAGTACTTC. Protein: CASSWTSGIYEQYF.